This TCR beta chain was recovered during a study of CD8+CD57+ T cells in acquired aplastic anemia. In the study overall: Sorted CD4+ and CD8+ cells gave an average of roughly 3.3 ug of DNA.

Per germline, CDR1 ENHRY and CDR2 SYGVKD. V dropped 3 bases and J dropped 6; count of bases not matched to a gene: 15. The CDR3 spans 17 residues. Individuals selected for sequencing had exhibited CD8+CD57+ cell expansion on flow cytometry. Blood sampling was performed on the patients, and none of them had received therapy by then. In its sample, this clonotype was seen a few times. What it binds is not known. Profiles of TCR beta VDJ and CDR3 were generated from a genomic DNA template. TCRdb re-called the reads with MiXCR, one entry per CDR3 protein. The sample includes about 200,000 distinct CDR3 sequences, about 62% of them seen just once. Whole-study results and caveats: Twenty-nine shared CD8+ CDR3s appeared highly expressed within patients' immunodominant clones. CD8+ Simpson's diversity showed no significant patient-control difference.

This receptor was identified in a human donor with aplastic anemia. The material sequenced was sorted CD4+, CD8+, or CD8+CD57+ T cells (not recorded which) from PBMCs. The V gene is TRBV10-3, the J gene TRBJ2-3, with TRBD1 matching over 7 bases. The DNA of the CDR3 is TGTGCCATCAGTGAAAGGGGGACAGCGGCGAGCAGGGATACGCAGTATTTT. This encodes CAISERGTAASRDTQYF.